These 14 T cell receptor beta chains came from one sample sequenced in a study of control samples from healthy donors and cancer patients. Sequenced by immunoSEQ multiplex PCR; TCRdb stores in-frame clones only, minus some. The repertoire includes approximately 58,000 clones, roughly 86% of them detected once, and 12% sits in the top ten. The sequenced sample consisted of PBMCs. The receptors were gathered from a woman in her sixties with lung cancer.

The chain combines TRBV14 with TRBJ1-2, with a weak D call TRBD1 (5 bases). The CDR3 runs to 14 residues. The ends were cut back, 1 base at V and 4 bases at J, with 10 bases in the middle. The germline V gene has CDR1 SGHDN and CDR2 FVKESK. Written as DNA, the CDR3 is TGTGCCAGCAGCCAAGGAAGGGGAGTCTATGGCTACACCTTC. This encodes CASSQGRGVYGYTF. Full variable domain (missing parts from reference TRBV14 and TRBJ1-2): EAGVTQFPSHSVIEKGQTVTLRCDPISGHDNLYWYRRVMGKEIKFLLHFVKESKQDESGMPNNRFLAERTGGTYSTLKVQPAELEDSGVYFCASSQGRGVYGYTFGSGTRLTVV.

The chain has TRBV30 and TRBJ2-7, with 9 nucleotides matching TRBD1. V lost 0 bases to trimming and J lost 3 bases; unmatched junction nucleotides: 6. CDR1 and CDR2 (germline): GTSNPN, SVGIG (reference sequence). CDR3 length: 15 residues. The CDR3 spells CAWSVGGTGIYEQYF. The CDR3 DNA sequence: TGTGCCTGGAGTGTAGGAGGGACAGGGATCTACGAGCAGTACTTC.

As for this clone: One end of the junction does not line up with germline, which may come from a read error. V usage is TRBV19 and J usage is TRBJ2-1; tentative D call: TRBD2 (6 bases). The CDR3 is 16 residues long. Germline loops: CDR1 LNHDA, CDR2 SQIVND (reference sequence). The CDR3 here is CVSSIGTRRTYNEQFF. In nucleotides, the CDR3 is TGTGTCAGTAGTATAGGGACTCGAAGGACCTACAATGAGCAGTTCTTC.

The chain employs TRBV10-3 and TRBJ1-3; no firm D call. CDR3 length: 15 amino acids. With 2 bases removed from V and 0 bases from J, the gap between germline ends came to 8 bases. Germline V gene lookup returns CDR1 ENHRY and CDR2 SYGVKD. The CDR3: CAISEGTISGNTIYF. CDR3 bases: TGTGCCATCAGTGAGGGCACAATCTCTGGAAACACCATATATTTT.

This chain uses TRBV30 with TRBJ2-7; no definite D call. The CDR3 runs 12 residues. Trimming removed 0 bases from V and 9 bases from J, with 12 bases in between. The V gene's germline CDR1 is GTSNPN and CDR2 SVGIG (reference sequence). The CDR3 bases are TGTGCCTGGAGTGTTTCTCGTTTTGGGCAGTACTTC. Its translation: CAWSVSRFGQYF.

V is TRBV14 and J is TRBJ2-3; D possibly matches TRBD1 or TRBD2 (6 bases each). The CDR3 is 16 amino acids. The germline V and J ends were trimmed by 2 bases and 0 bases, with 12 bases remaining between them. CDR1 is SGHDN, CDR2 FVKESK, per germline. Written as DNA, the CDR3 is TGTGCCAGCAGCCAACCGGGGGCGTCTAGCACAGATACGCAGTATTTT. Translating it yields CASSQPGASSTDTQYF.

This clone appeared once. This chain connects TRBV5-6 to TRBJ1-2; D not certain. CDR1 is SGHDT, CDR2 YYEEEE, per germline. The V end lost 4 bases, the J end lost 4 bases, and 17 bases lay between the germline ends. This CDR3 has 15 residues. CDR3 residues: CASSPTRGSGYGYTF. The CDR3 DNA follows: TGTGCCAGCAGCCCGACTCGCGGGTCTGGCTATGGCTACACCTTC.

The chain couples TRBV6-6 to TRBJ1-4; D uncertain. V was clipped by 8 bases and J by 5 bases, with 9 bases between them. Germline CDR1 MNHNY, CDR2 SVGAGI (reference sequence). CDR3 length: 12 amino acids. The CDR3 DNA follows: TGTGCCAGCCGGGGTAAAAATGAAAAACTGTTTTTT. Protein: CASRGKNEKLFF.

The J gene is TRBJ2-1, the V gene TRBV27; 9 bases align to TRBD2. The CDR3 consists of 19 residues. V lost 6 bases, J lost 4 bases, and 19 bases stayed unmatched. Germline CDR1 reads MNHEY; CDR2 reads SMNVEV (reference sequence). CDR3 sequence reads: CASSLSGTLSGGEYNEQFF. The CDR3 DNA sequence: TGTGCCAGCAGCCTTTCAGGGACGCTTAGCGGGGGTGAATACAATGAGCAGTTCTTC.

The V call is TRBV6-5, the J call TRBJ1-1, with TRBD1 matching 8 bases. Germline V gives CDR1 MNHEY, CDR2 SVGAGI. CDR3 length equals 13 residues. J was trimmed by 4 bases and V by 6 bases; bases with no gene match: 4. The DNA for the CDR3 is TGTGCCAGCAGCAATACAGGGGGCACTGAAGCTTTCTTT. It codes for CASSNTGGTEAFF.

V gene TRBV7-3 combines with J gene TRBJ1-2, with D tentatively TRBD1 (5 bases). The germline V gene has CDR1 SGHTA and CDR2 FQGTGA. This CDR3 is 14 amino acids long. With 3 bases removed from V and 9 bases from J, the gap between germline ends came to 17 bases. CDR3 loop: CASSLVITGASYTF. In DNA form, the CDR3 reads TGTGCCAGCAGCTTGGTTATCACAGGCGCGAGCTACACCTTC.

The chain combines TRBV5-4 with TRBJ2-2, with 10 bases lining up with TRBD2. V was clipped by 3 bases and J by 1 base; unmatched bases: 0. Germline V gene sequence: CDR1 SGHNT, CDR2 YYREEE (reference sequence). This CDR3 has 15 residues. The DNA of the CDR3 is TGTGCCAGCAGCTGGACTAGCGGGAACACCGGGGAGCTGTTTTTT. Protein: CASSWTSGNTGELFF.

The rearrangement links TRBV10-3 to TRBJ2-1; D not resolved. The V gene lost 3 bases and the J gene lost 7 bases, with 4 bases spanning the gap. The CDR3 totals 11 residues. Looked up from germline, CDR1 is ENHRY and CDR2 is SYGVKD. The CDR3 bases are TGTGCCATCAGTGACCTTAATGAGCAGTTCTTC. It specifies CAISDLNEQFF.

This clone was seen only once. This sequence joins TRBV12-3 or TRBV12-4 and TRBJ1-5; D remains unclear. This CDR3 has 13 amino acids. Trimming left V 3 bases short and J 5 bases short, with 8 bases between. CDR3 protein: CASSLMQYQPQHF. CDR3 DNA: TGTGCCAGCAGTTTGATGCAGTATCAGCCCCAGCATTTT.